A selection of T cell receptor beta chains follows, all from one sample in a study of T-cell memory formation after mild COVID-19. TCRdb called the 5' RACE reads again in MiXCR, with one record for every CDR3 protein. The sample shows about 360,000 distinct CDR3 sequences, under 15% of them seen only once. Sequencing was carried out using PBMCs or a T cell subset sorted from them (not recorded which). The source of these receptors is a man younger than 30 who had mild COVID-19 (a few samples of this study predate the infection). Cell type and time point are not known. The CDR3 runs from the conserved cysteine through the conserved F or W. A D gene is named only where the DNA matches it firmly. Clone size is shown for a subset of rows, as once, few, many or a class of expanded clone.

few,NA,TRBV7-9,TRBJ1-1,CASSNGGNVNTEAFF,TGTGCCAGCAGCAACGGGGGGAACGTCAACACTGAAGCTTTCTTT
NA,NA,TRBV4-1,TRBJ1-1,CASSPLRPMDEAFF,TGCGCCAGCAGCCCCTTGAGGCCGATGGATGAAGCTTTCTTT
few,NA,TRBV2,TRBJ2-6,CASSEPGKRGANVLTF,TGTGCCAGCAGTGAACCGGGGAAGAGGGGGGCCAACGTCCTGACTTTC
NA,NA,TRBV7-3,TRBJ2-3,CASSLGGRDLFPRGDTDTQYF,TGTGCCAGCAGCTTAGGAGGCAGAGACCTATTTCCTAGAGGGGACACAGATACGCAGTATTTT
NA,NA,TRBV5-1,TRBJ1-4,CASSFGPNEKLFF,TGCGCCAGCAGCTTCGGACCTAATGAAAAACTGTTTTTT
once,TRBD1,TRBV3-1,TRBJ1-2,CASSQEGARETF,TGTGCCAGCAGCCAGGAGGGGGCCAGGGAAACCTTC
few,NA,TRBV4-1,TRBJ2-2,CASSLPRGGSGELFF,TGCGCCAGCAGCCTTCCGAGGGGGGGGAGCGGGGAGCTGTTTTTT
many,NA,TRBV10-3,TRBJ2-1,CAISELHQDEQFF,TGTGCCATCAGTGAATTGCACCAGGATGAGCAGTTCTTC
NA,NA,TRBV28,TRBJ2-2,CASSSVWRLGRGNTGELFF,TGTGCCAGCAGTTCAGTTTGGCGACTCGGGCGGGGGAACACCGGGGAGCTGTTTTTT
NA,TRBD1,TRBV24-1,TRBJ1-5,CATSDLKGAQPQHF,TGTGCCACCAGTGATTTGAAGGGGGCTCAGCCCCAGCATTTT
few,NA,TRBV12-3/TRBV12-4,TRBJ1-6,CASTLGGPNSPLHF,TGTGCCAGCACCTTAGGGGGGCCAAATTCACCCCTCCACTTT
NA,NA,TRBV5-4,TRBJ2-6,CASSPDLPSGANVLTF,TGTGCCAGCAGTCCTGACCTACCCTCTGGGGCCAACGTCCTGACTTTC
few,NA,TRBV12-3/TRBV12-4,TRBJ2-2,CASSFRASNTGELFF,TGTGCCAGCAGTTTCAGGGCCTCGAACACCGGGGAGCTGTTTTTT
NA,TRBD2,TRBV4-3,TRBJ2-3,CASSQDAWAGGLDTQYF,TGCGCCAGCAGCCAAGATGCCTGGGCGGGGGGGCTAGATACGCAGTATTTT
many,NA,TRBV5-1,TRBJ1-1,CASSLGQTEAFF,TGCGCCAGCAGCTTGGGGCAGACTGAAGCTTTCTTT
NA,TRBD1,TRBV7-2,TRBJ2-2,CASSFRGDRVETGELFF,TGTGCCAGCAGTTTTAGGGGGGACAGGGTCGAAACCGGGGAGCTGTTTTTT
few,NA,TRBV7-3,TRBJ2-2,CASSLTGFGSGELFF,TGTGCCAGCAGCTTAACAGGATTTGGGTCCGGGGAGCTGTTTTTT
NA,NA,TRBV21-1,TRBJ1-1,CASSKDRGTNTEAFF,TGTGCCAGCAGCAAAGACAGGGGTACAAACACTGAAGCTTTCTTT